A selection of T cell receptor beta chains follows, all from one sample in a study of T cell responses to AZD1222 COVID-19 vaccine. Measured with immunoSEQ multiplex PCR; TCRdb has only the in-frame clones, and not every one. The sample shows 100,000 to 150,000 clones, 88% of them seen only once. The source material was peripheral blood, sampled on day 0 of AZD1222 vaccination. The receptors stem from an adult in good health. Both conserved end residues are part of each CDR3. Each record gives: J gene, V gene, clone size, D gene, CDR3 DNA, CDR3 protein. A D gene is named only where the DNA matches it firmly. The size entry is marked missing in some rows and otherwise reads once, few, many or a size class.

TRBJ1-5,TRBV28,.,.,TGTGCCAGCAGCTATACCTGGGGCAGGGGAATCGATCAGCCCCAGCATTTT,CASSYTWGRGIDQPQHF
TRBJ2-1,TRBV7-2,.,TRBD2,TGTGCCAGCAGCTTAGTGGGACTAGAGGACAATGAGCAGTTCTTC,CASSLVGLEDNEQFF
TRBJ1-5,TRBV19,.,.,TGTGCCAGTAGCAGGACGGAATACACCCAGCCCCAGCATTTT,CASSRTEYTQPQHF
TRBJ2-2,TRBV20-1,.,.,TGCAGTGCTAGTGAGAGGGTAGAAGCCGGGGAGCTGTTTTTT,CSASERVEAGELFF
TRBJ1-2,TRBV10-2,.,TRBD1,TGCGCCAGCAGTAGGGGGCTCACACCGAACTATGGCTACACCTTC,CASSRGLTPNYGYTF
TRBJ2-7,TRBV7-9,.,TRBD2,TGTGCCAGCAGCTTAGTGGCTAGCGGTGGAGGGGAGCAGTACTTC,CASSLVASGGGEQYF
TRBJ1-3,TRBV5-1,.,TRBD1,TGCGCCAGCAGCTTGGAGGGACAGGGGGCGCCTGGAAACACCATATATTTT,CASSLEGQGAPGNTIYF
TRBJ1-4,TRBV3-1/TRBV3-2,.,TRBD1,TGTGCCAGCAGCCAAGACCTGACAGGGATCGGAGCTGAAAAACTGTTTTTT,CASSQDLTGIGAEKLFF
TRBJ1-6,TRBV19,.,.,TGTGCCAGTAGTCCCCCCGGCTATAATTCACCCCTCCACTTT,CASSPPGYNSPLHF
TRBJ1-2,TRBV19,.,.,TGTGCCAGTAGTATGGCTGGGGGCTATGGCTACACCTTC,CASSMAGGYGYTF
TRBJ2-7,TRBV19,once,TRBD2,TGTGCCAGGCAAGGGACTAGCGGCTACTCCTACGAGCAGTACTTC,CARQGTSGYSYEQYF
TRBJ1-4,TRBV5-1,once,.,TGCGCCAGCAGCAAGGACGGGAATGAAAAACTGTTTTTT,CASSKDGNEKLFF
TRBJ1-1,TRBV9,.,.,TGTGCCAGCAGCGTCGGACAGCAGGGCACTGAAGCTTTCTTT,CASSVGQQGTEAFF
TRBJ2-3,TRBV7-2,.,TRBD2,TGTGCCAGCAGCCTGTCGGTAGCGGGGGTAGATACGCAGTATTTT,CASSLSVAGVDTQYF
TRBJ2-3,TRBV5-1,.,TRBD2,TGCGCCAGCAGCTTGGTCGGGACTACCGGCGAAGATACGCAGTATTTT,CASSLVGTTGEDTQYF
TRBJ1-2,TRBV5-6,.,TRBD1,TGTGCCAGCAGCCCCAGGGGGTATGGCTACACCTTC,CASSPRGYGYTF
TRBJ1-1,TRBV7-9,.,TRBD1,TGTGCCAGCAGCCCCACCCGCGGGACAGGGATGAACACTGAAGCTTTCTTT,CASSPTRGTGMNTEAFF
TRBJ2-7,TRBV28,.,TRBD1,TGTGCCAGCAGTCGGACAGGGGGCTCGTACGAGCAGTACTTC,CASSRTGGSYEQYF
TRBJ2-1,TRBV12-3/TRBV12-4,.,TRBD2,TGTGCCAGCAGTTTTGGACTAGCCAATGAGCAGTTCTTC,CASSFGLANEQFF
TRBJ1-1,TRBV6-7,.,.,TGTGCCAGCAGTTACGAGAGGGACACTGAAGCTTTCTTT,CASSYERDTEAFF
TRBJ1-1,TRBV18,.,TRBD1,TGTGCCAGCTCACGACAGGGTATCAGCACTGAAGCTTTCTTT,CASSRQGISTEAFF
TRBJ2-2,TRBV19,.,.,TGTGCCAGTAGTATAGCCCGGGGGGCCGGGGCCGGGGAGCTGTTTTTT,CASSIARGAGAGELFF
TRBJ2-1,TRBV6-2/TRBV6-3,.,TRBD2,TGTGCCAGCAGCCTGACTAGCGGGAGCCCAAATGAGCAGTTCTTC,CASSLTSGSPNEQFF
TRBJ2-3,TRBV9,.,.,TGTGCCAGCAGCGTAGGCGACGGGCTGGGGGAAGATACGCAGTATTTT,CASSVGDGLGEDTQYF
TRBJ2-1,TRBV19,.,.,TGTGCCAGTAGTATAGATTTGGACAGCAATGAGCAGTTCTTC,CASSIDLDSNEQFF
TRBJ2-1,TRBV6-5,.,TRBD2,TGTGCCAGCAGTTACTCTCTAGCGGAGGACAATGAGCAGTTCTTC,CASSYSLAEDNEQFF
TRBJ1-2,TRBV13,.,TRBD1,TGTGCCAGCAGCTCCGACAGGGTGGGTGGTGGCTACACCTTC,CASSSDRVGGGYTF
TRBJ1-5,TRBV6-2/TRBV6-3,.,.,TGTGCCAGCAGTTCCCGGGGGTTCAATCAGCCCCAGCATTTT,CASSSRGFNQPQHF
TRBJ2-1,TRBV6-5,.,TRBD2,TGTGCCAGCAGTTCCCCCGGGACTAGCGGGAGTAATGAGCAGTTCTTC,CASSSPGTSGSNEQFF
TRBJ2-1,TRBV10-3,.,.,TGTGCCATCAGTGGTGAAGGAGGGAATGAGCAGTTCTTC,CAISGEGGNEQFF
TRBJ1-5,TRBV28,.,.,TGTGCCAGCAGTTTAGCTAGCAATCAGCCCCAGCATTTT,CASSLASNQPQHF
TRBJ1-2,TRBV5-4,once,.,TGTGCCAGCAGCCCGGACGGCCTCGGCGGCTATGGCTACACCTTC,CASSPDGLGGYGYTF
TRBJ2-7,TRBV24-1,.,.,TGTGCCACCAGCGATGACCAACGAGTTGTGTCCTACGAGCAGTACTTC,CATSDDQRVVSYEQYF
TRBJ2-1,TRBV7-3,.,TRBD2,TGTGCCAGCAGCTTTAAACCGGGACTAGCGGGGCATGAGCAGTTCTTC,CASSFKPGLAGHEQFF
TRBJ2-7,TRBV11-3,.,TRBD1,TGTGCCAGCAGCTTAGCCGGGGACAGCTACGAGCAGTACTTC,CASSLAGDSYEQYF
TRBJ2-1,TRBV2,.,.,TGTGCCAGCAGTACCGGGCCGGGGGATGAGCAGTTCTTC,CASSTGPGDEQFF
TRBJ2-7,TRBV3-1/TRBV3-2,.,.,TGTGCCAGCAGCCAAGATAGGGGAGAGCAGTACTTC,CASSQDRGEQYF
TRBJ1-5,TRBV29-1,.,.,TGCAGCGTTGAGGGGGGCCGGGGTCAGCCCCAGCATTTT,CSVEGGRGQPQHF
TRBJ2-1,TRBV7-3,once,.,TGTGCCAGCAGCTTAACCCTATTTAACGATGAGCAGTTCTTC,CASSLTLFNDEQFF
TRBJ2-5,TRBV24-1,.,TRBD1,TGTGCCACCAGTGACTACGGGACAGGGAGGGAAGAGACCCAGTACTTC,CATSDYGTGREETQYF
TRBJ2-4,TRBV28,.,TRBD1,TGTGCCAGCAGTTTACGGAGGGGACAGGGCGACATTCAGTACTTC,CASSLRRGQGDIQYF
TRBJ2-5,TRBV19,.,.,TGTGCCAGTAGCCAGGTTGGGCAAGAGACCCAGTACTTC,CASSQVGQETQYF
TRBJ1-4,TRBV5-1,.,.,TGCGCCAGCGGCCCCGGGACGGTTAATGAAAAACTGTTTTTT,CASGPGTVNEKLFF
TRBJ2-1,TRBV9,few,.,TGTGCCAGCAGCGTACAGGGTAGCCCCTACAATGAGCAGTTCTTC,CASSVQGSPYNEQFF
TRBJ2-1,TRBV7-3,once,.,TGTGCCAGCAGCTTAAACCGGGGTTCCTACAATGAGCAGTTCTTC,CASSLNRGSYNEQFF
TRBJ1-2,TRBV27,.,TRBD1,TGTGCCAGCAGGGACAGGGGCGTTTCCTATGGCTACACCTTC,CASRDRGVSYGYTF
TRBJ2-1,TRBV7-9,.,.,TGTGCCAGCAGCCCGCGGACATCCTATGAGCAGTTCTTC,CASSPRTSYEQFF
TRBJ1-2,TRBV5-1,.,.,TGCGCCAGCAGCTTGGGTGGGGGATTCGGCTACACCTTC,CASSLGGGFGYTF
TRBJ2-7,TRBV6-1,.,.,TGTGCCAGCAGTGACATAGTATACTCCTACGAGCAGTACTTC,CASSDIVYSYEQYF
TRBJ2-3,TRBV19,.,TRBD2,TGTGCCAGTAGTATACGGTTAGCGGGGGGTGATACGCAGTATTTT,CASSIRLAGGDTQYF
TRBJ2-2,TRBV29-1,once,.,TGCAGCGGAAAGGGGCAGGGGAACACCGGGGAGCTGTTTTTT,CSGKGQGNTGELFF
TRBJ1-1,TRBV18,.,.,TGTGCCAGCTCACCAGAACAGATTTCGAACACTGAAGCTTTCTTT,CASSPEQISNTEAFF
TRBJ1-2,TRBV6-1,.,TRBD1,TGTGCCAGCAGTGACCCCGGGACAGGTGGTGGAAGCGGCTACACCTTC,CASSDPGTGGGSGYTF
TRBJ1-1,TRBV7-9,.,.,TGTGCCAGCAGCTTAGGGGGCACTAACACCCAGAACACTGAAGCTTTCTTT,CASSLGGTNTQNTEAFF
TRBJ2-7,TRBV12-3/TRBV12-4,.,.,TGTGCCAGCAGTATCGACGCGCCAGACGAGCAGTACTTC,CASSIDAPDEQYF
TRBJ2-2,TRBV5-6,.,.,TGTGCCAGCAGCTTAGGGGACACCAGGATAGTTACCGGGGAGCTGTTTTTT,CASSLGDTRIVTGELFF
TRBJ1-1,TRBV5-1,.,.,TGCGCCAGCGCAAGGGATATTAACTTGAACACTGAAGCTTTCTTT,CASARDINLNTEAFF
TRBJ1-3,TRBV3-1/TRBV3-2,.,.,TGTGCCAGCAGCTTAACAGCAATCTCTGGAAACACCATATATTTT,CASSLTAISGNTIYF
TRBJ1-1,TRBV5-6,once,.,TGTGCCAGCAGCTTTAAGTGGACTGAAGCTTTCTTT,CASSFKWTEAFF